The 32 T cell receptor beta chains below come from one sample, sequenced in a study of cytomegalovirus exposure and HLA in healthy donors. Researchers ran the PCR with 60 Vbeta and 13 Jbeta primers. The table came from immunoSEQ multiplex PCR; TCRdb's copy has only in-frame clones and leaves some out. The sample holds more than 110,000 clones, approximately 73% seen once. Sequenced input: PBMCs. The receptors originated from a human donor in good health.

With regard to this clone: This same CDR3 is encoded by further DNA sequences in the sample. V is TRBV27 and J is TRBJ2-3; weak D call: TRBD1 (6 bases). Germline assignment: CDR1 MNHEY and CDR2 SMNVEV (reference sequence). V dropped 2 bases and J dropped 1 base, with 7 bases sitting between them. The CDR3 totals 14 residues. DNA of the CDR3: TGTGCCAGCAGTTTAGGGGGCGGCACAGATACGCAGTATTTT. This encodes CASSLGGGTDTQYF.

The chain joins TRBV29-1 to TRBJ2-1, with 7 nucleotides matching TRBD2. This CDR3 has 14 residues. CDR1 SQVTM and CDR2 ANQGSEA come from the germline V gene. Trimming at V came to 4 bases and at J to 6 bases, leaving 9 bases not matched to a gene. CDR3 loop: CSVVVGLGSNEQFF. Written as DNA, the CDR3 is TGCAGCGTTGTGGTAGGACTAGGGTCCAATGAGCAGTTCTTC.

This clone was detected only once. The rearrangement links TRBV9 to TRBJ1-6, with a tentative D call TRBD1 (6 bases). V lost 2 bases and J lost 4, with 7 bases in between. CDR3 length equals 14 residues. Looked up from germline, CDR1 is SGDLS and CDR2 is YYNGEE. The CDR3 DNA reads as TGTGCCAGCAGCGTGGACAGATATAATTCACCCCTCCACTTT. It translates to CASSVDRYNSPLHF.

The V call is TRBV6-5, the J call TRBJ2-1, with 12 bases aligning to TRBD2. This CDR3 spans 16 amino acids. J gave up 12 bases and V 2 bases, and 11 bases lay outside the gene matches. Germline CDR1 and CDR2: MNHEY and SVGAGI. The CDR3: CASSYADGTSGRRQFF. The CDR3 nucleotides are TGTGCCAGCAGTTACGCGGATGGAACTAGCGGGAGGCGGCAGTTCTTC.

This chain uses TRBV30 with TRBJ1-2; D unclear. Germline-derived CDR1 and CDR2 are GTSNPN and SVGIG (reference sequence). This CDR3 has 12 amino acids. V was pared by 3 bases and J by 3 bases, with 8 bases between. The CDR3 region is CAWRRLDYGYTF. The DNA of the CDR3 is TGTGCCTGGAGGCGATTGGACTATGGCTACACCTTC. The variable domain in full, completed from reference TRBV30 and TRBJ1-2, reads SQTIHQWPATLVQPVGSPLSLECTVEGTSNPNLYWYRQAAGRGLQLLFYSVGIGQISSEVPQNLSASRPQDRQFILSSKKLLLSDSGFYLCAWRRLDYGYTFGSGTRLTVV.

This chain uses TRBV5-1 with TRBJ2-1, with 8 bases lining up with TRBD2. Germline loops: CDR1 SGHRS, CDR2 YFSETQ. With V trimmed by 1 base and J by 5 bases, 5 bases remained unmatched. The CDR3 totals 15 residues. The CDR3 sequence: CASSLMGLVNNEQFF. The CDR3 DNA is TGCGCCAGCAGCTTGATGGGACTAGTGAACAATGAGCAGTTCTTC. The full variable domain, completed using reference TRBV5-1 and TRBJ2-1, is KAGVTQTPRYLIKTRGQQVTLSCSPISGHRSVSWYQQTPGQGLQFLFEYFSETQRNKGNFPGRFSGRQFSNSRSEMNVSTLELGDSALYLCASSLMGLVNNEQFFGPGTRLTVL.

V and J are TRBV2 and TRBJ1-2, with D possibly matching TRBD1 (6 bases). The CDR3 contains 13 residues. V lost 3 bases and J lost 5, with 10 bases in between. Germline lookup yields CDR1 SNHLY and CDR2 FYNNEI. The DNA of the CDR3 is TGTGCCAGCAGTGACAGGGGTATTTATGGCTACACCTTC. This sequence encodes CASSDRGIYGYTF.

The chain carries TRBV11-2 and TRBJ1-5, with 8 bases aligning to TRBD1. Looked up from germline, CDR1 is SGHAT and CDR2 is FQNNGV. The J segment lost 7 bases and the V segment lost 1 base, leaving 6 bases of the junction unmatched. The CDR3 has 15 amino acids. This chain's CDR3 is CASSLVAGGEQPQHF. CDR3 DNA: TGTGCCAGCAGCTTAGTTGCAGGGGGCGAGCAGCCCCAGCATTTT.

The chain employs TRBV29-1 and TRBJ2-2; 7 bases agree with TRBD2. Germline CDR1 is SQVTM and CDR2 is ANQGSEA. The CDR3 extends over 15 amino acids. Germline trimming cut 6 bases from V and 4 bases from J; bases unmatched to any gene: 11. The CDR3 region is CSVPRRGSSTGELFF. The DNA for the CDR3 is TGCAGCGTCCCAAGGCGGGGGTCTAGCACCGGGGAGCTGTTTTTT.

The J gene is TRBJ2-5, the V gene TRBV5-1, with 8 bases aligning to TRBD2. The CDR3 extends over 16 amino acids. The V gene end was trimmed by 0 bases and the J gene end by 7 bases; junction bases not matched to a gene: 11. CDR1 SGHRS and CDR2 YFSETQ come from the germline V gene. The CDR3 is CASSLDGLGGEVTQYF. For the CDR3, the DNA is TGCGCCAGCAGCTTGGACGGGCTCGGGGGGGAGGTGACCCAGTACTTC.

The chain carries TRBV7-9 and TRBJ2-3, with 9 positions matching TRBD2. The CDR3 has 15 amino acids. Trimming removed 5 bases from V and 0 bases from J; junction bases left unmatched: 3. The germline gives CDR1 SEHNR, CDR2 FQNEAQ (reference sequence). CDR3 amino acids: CASSHSGRSTDTQYF. CDR3 nucleotides: TGTGCCAGCAGCCACAGCGGGAGGAGCACAGATACGCAGTATTTT.

The V and J genes are TRBV7-8 and TRBJ2-7, with D maybe TRBD1 (6 bases). CDR3 length: 12 residues. Germline V CDR1 and CDR2: SGHVS, FQNEAQ. Trimming stripped 4 bases from V and 4 bases from J, with 8 bases between. The CDR3 DNA sequence: TGTGCCAGCAGCTGGGACAAGTACGAGCAGTACTTC. Protein product: CASSWDKYEQYF.

The chain combines TRBV11-2 with TRBJ2-1; 14 nucleotides line up with TRBD2. Trimming took 0 bases from V and 3 from J; bases not matched to a gene: 7. This CDR3 is 19 amino acids long. CDR1 is SGHAT, CDR2 FQNNGV, per germline. The CDR3 here is CASSLDMTSGREGYNEQFF. CDR3 sequence (DNA): TGTGCCAGCAGCTTAGATATGACTAGCGGGAGGGAGGGCTACAATGAGCAGTTCTTC.

The chain couples TRBV27 to TRBJ2-1; 13 nucleotides agree with TRBD2. This CDR3 has 15 amino acids. The germline CDR1 and CDR2 sequences are MNHEY and SMNVEV (reference sequence). Trimming took 7 bases from V and 8 from J; bases not matched to a gene: 8. The CDR3 coding sequence is TGTGCCAGCACCGAACTAGCGGGAGGGCCGGATGAGCAGTTCTTC. Amino acids: CASTELAGGPDEQFF.

The V gene is TRBV14, the J gene TRBJ2-2; 10 nucleotides line up with TRBD2. V shed 3 bases, J shed 5 bases, and the junction held 9 bases outside the gene matches. Germline V gene sequence: CDR1 SGHDN, CDR2 FVKESK. This CDR3 comprises 17 residues. As DNA, the CDR3 is TGTGCCAGCAGCCAGGATGGAACTAGCGGGATGACCGGGGAGCTGTTTTTT. This encodes CASSQDGTSGMTGELFF.

The rearrangement links TRBV27 to TRBJ2-1; 9 bases match TRBD2. The germline gives CDR1 MNHEY, CDR2 SMNVEV (reference sequence). The trim removed 5 bases at V and 2 bases at J, leaving 1 base unmatched. The length of the CDR3 is 14 residues. CDR3 DNA sequence: TGTGCCAGCAGTAGCGGGGGGACCTACAATGAGCAGTTCTTC. It codes for CASSSGGTYNEQFF.

CDR3 residues: CASSWDFTDTQYF. The CDR3 coding sequence is TGCGCCAGCAGCTGGGACTTCACAGATACGCAGTATTTT. The chain uses TRBV5-1 and TRBJ2-3; possible D gene TRBD2, 6 bases. CDR3 length: 13 amino acids. Trimming stripped 3 bases from V and 2 bases from J, with 7 bases between. CDR1 is SGHRS, CDR2 YFSETQ, per germline.

This chain joins TRBV28 and TRBJ1-2; no definite D call. Germline lookup yields CDR1 MDHEN and CDR2 SYDVKM. Between the trimmed V and J ends, which lost 7 bases and 3 bases, there was a span of 15 bases. This CDR3 contains 14 residues. Written as DNA, the CDR3 is TGTGCCAGCACCCCGTTTGGCGGAGACTATGGCTACACCTTC. Its protein product is CASTPFGGDYGYTF.

The chain carries TRBV7-9 and TRBJ2-5; the D gene is possibly TRBD2 (6 bases). Trimming cost V 6 bases and J 2 bases, with 10 bases left between them. Germline V gene data show CDR1 as SEHNR and CDR2 as FQNEAQ (reference sequence). The CDR3 is 13 amino acids. The CDR3 loop is CASRFGGQETQYF. In DNA form, the CDR3 reads TGTGCCAGCAGGTTCGGGGGTCAAGAGACCCAGTACTTC.

The chain is built from TRBV5-1 and TRBJ2-1, with 8 bases fitting TRBD2. The junction had 7 bases not matched to a gene; V was cut back by 0 bases and J by 8 bases. The CDR3 is made up of 15 amino acids. The germline CDR1 and CDR2 sequences are SGHRS and YFSETQ. The CDR3 sequence is CASSLAPGREYEQFF. In nucleotides, the CDR3 is TGCGCCAGCAGCTTGGCTCCCGGGAGGGAATATGAGCAGTTCTTC. Full variable domain (outside the CDR3, taken from reference TRBV5-1 and TRBJ2-1): KAGVTQTPRYLIKTRGQQVTLSCSPISGHRSVSWYQQTPGQGLQFLFEYFSETQRNKGNFPGRFSGRQFSNSRSEMNVSTLELGDSALYLCASSLAPGREYEQFFGPGTRLTVL.

The CDR3 nucleotides are TGTGCCAGCAGTCATCAGACTAGCCTGGAGACCCAGTACTTC. Translation: CASSHQTSLETQYF. The rearrangement links TRBV5-4 to TRBJ2-5, with 7 bases fitting TRBD2. The CDR3 is 14 amino acids. J lost 5 bases, V lost 5 bases, and 9 bases had no gene match. Germline V gives CDR1 SGHNT, CDR2 YYREEE (reference sequence).

The V gene is TRBV11-2, the J gene TRBJ2-5, with a possible D match to TRBD1 (7 bases). This CDR3 has 15 residues. Trimming pared 2 bases from V and 1 base from J, leaving 11 bases between. CDR1 SGHAT and CDR2 FQNNGV come from the germline V gene. The DNA of the CDR3 is TGTGCCAGCAGCTTACGGGGGACAGTCCAAGAGACCCAGTACTTC. Translated, it gives CASSLRGTVQETQYF.

The V gene is TRBV7-9, the J gene TRBJ2-6, with D tentatively TRBD1 (7 bases). Trimming stripped 3 bases from V and 0 bases from J, with 12 bases between. CDR3 size: 17 residues. From germline, CDR1 is SEHNR and CDR2 FQNEAQ (reference sequence). CDR3 sequence reads: CASSLAGQLSGANVLTF. CDR3 nucleotides: TGTGCCAGCAGCTTGGCGGGACAGCTCTCTGGGGCCAACGTCCTGACTTTC. Variable domain in full (rest from reference TRBV7-9 and TRBJ2-6): DTGVSQNPRHKITKRGQNVTFRCDPISEHNRLYWYRQTLGQGPEFLTYFQNEAQLEKSRLLSDRFSAERPKGSFSTLEIQRTEQGDSAMYLCASSLAGQLSGANVLTFGAGSRLTVL.

The J gene is TRBJ2-3, the V gene TRBV10-3, with 10 bases matching TRBD2. Germline loops: CDR1 ENHRY, CDR2 SYGVKD. V gave up 6 bases and J gave up 3 bases; unmatched junction bases: 6. The CDR3 contains 15 residues. CDR3 DNA: TGTGCCATCAGCGTGGCTAGCGGGGGTACAGATACGCAGTATTTT. Encoded protein: CAISVASGGTDTQYF.

The V and J genes are TRBV9 and TRBJ2-7; a possible D gene is TRBD1 (8 bases). CDR1 SGDLS and CDR2 YYNGEE come from the germline V gene. V was trimmed by 6 bases and J by 7 bases, leaving 20 bases between them. The CDR3 consists of 14 residues. The CDR3 coding sequence is TGTGCCAGCAACAGGGGGGGCAGGGAGGGGGAGCAGTACTTC. Residues: CASNRGGREGEQYF.

J is TRBJ2-5 and V is TRBV5-4, with 8 bases aligning to TRBD2. This CDR3 contains 15 residues. Trimming took 0 bases from V and 2 from J; bases not matched to a gene: 3. Per the germline V gene, CDR1 is SGHNT and CDR2 is YYREEE (reference sequence). The CDR3: CASSLVASGQETQYF. The CDR3 DNA reads as TGTGCCAGCAGCTTGGTCGCTAGCGGGCAAGAGACCCAGTACTTC.

The V call is TRBV6-1, the J call TRBJ2-7; TRBD1 matches at 7 bases. Germline assignment: CDR1 MNHNS and CDR2 SASEGT. The trim removed 7 bases at V and 3 bases at J, leaving 6 bases unmatched. CDR3 length equals 13 residues. CDR3 nucleotide sequence: TGTGCCAGCAACCTGGGGACAGTCTACGAGCAGTACTTC. It specifies CASNLGTVYEQYF.

CDR3 DNA sequence: TGTGCCAGCAGTGAACAGGGAAATGAGCAGTTCTTC. This translates into CASSEQGNEQFF. The V gene is TRBV7-3, the J gene TRBJ2-1; possible D gene TRBD1, 6 bases. CDR1 and CDR2 from the germline V gene are SGHTA and FQGTGA. CDR3 length: 12 residues. V lost 6 bases and J 7 bases, leaving 10 bases between the germline ends.

The chain's CDR3 is CASSDSGGAYEQYF. The CDR3 DNA reads TGCGCCAGCAGTGATAGCGGGGGGGCCTACGAGCAGTACTTC. The rearrangement links TRBV10-2 to TRBJ2-7; 11 bases map to TRBD2. Trimming removed 3 bases from V and 2 bases from J; junction bases left unmatched: 0. This CDR3 has 14 residues. CDR1 is WSHSY, CDR2 SAAADI, per germline.

J is TRBJ2-1 and V is TRBV2; TRBD1 agrees at 7 bases. Trimming at V came to 6 bases and at J to 0 bases, leaving 2 bases not matched to a gene. This CDR3 region has 14 residues. From germline, CDR1 is SNHLY and CDR2 FYNNEI. CDR3 sequence reads: CASRGDSSYNEQFF. The CDR3 bases are TGTGCCAGCAGGGGGGACAGCTCCTACAATGAGCAGTTCTTC.

This sequence joins TRBV19 and TRBJ1-1; D unclear. The germline V gene has CDR1 LNHDA and CDR2 SQIVND (reference sequence). This CDR3 spans 13 amino acids. Trimming left V 10 bases short and J 1 base short, with 13 bases between. The CDR3 sequence is CATRKGENTEAFF. In DNA form, the CDR3 reads TGTGCCACCCGTAAGGGAGAGAACACTGAAGCTTTCTTT.

V gene TRBV5-3 combines with J gene TRBJ2-5, with D tentatively TRBD2 (5 bases). TRBV5-3 qualifies as an ORF whose function is uncertain. V was cut by 7 bases and J by 5 bases, with 12 bases left in between. The CDR3 has 12 residues. CDR3 DNA: TGTGCCAGAGGTACTAGGGTGGAGACCCAGTACTTC. It yields the protein CARGTRVETQYF.